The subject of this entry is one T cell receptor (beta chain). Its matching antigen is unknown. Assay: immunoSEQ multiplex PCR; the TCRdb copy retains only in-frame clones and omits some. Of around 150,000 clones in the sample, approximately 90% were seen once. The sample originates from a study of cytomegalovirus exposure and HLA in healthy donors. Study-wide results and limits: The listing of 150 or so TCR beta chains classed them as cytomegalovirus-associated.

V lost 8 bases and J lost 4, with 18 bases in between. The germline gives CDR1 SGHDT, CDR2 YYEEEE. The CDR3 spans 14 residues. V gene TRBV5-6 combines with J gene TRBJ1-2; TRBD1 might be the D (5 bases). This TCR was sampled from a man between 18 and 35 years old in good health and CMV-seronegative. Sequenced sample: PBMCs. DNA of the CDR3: TGTGCCAGTCTGCCGGGAGGGGAAGGCTATGGCTACACCTTC. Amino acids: CASLPGGEGYGYTF. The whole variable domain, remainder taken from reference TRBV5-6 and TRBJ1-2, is DAGVTQSPTHLIKTRGQQVTLRCSPKSGHDTVSWYQQALGQGPQFIFQYYEEEERQRGNFPDRFSGHQFPNYSSELNVNALLLGDSALYLCASLPGGEGYGYTFGSGTRLTVV.